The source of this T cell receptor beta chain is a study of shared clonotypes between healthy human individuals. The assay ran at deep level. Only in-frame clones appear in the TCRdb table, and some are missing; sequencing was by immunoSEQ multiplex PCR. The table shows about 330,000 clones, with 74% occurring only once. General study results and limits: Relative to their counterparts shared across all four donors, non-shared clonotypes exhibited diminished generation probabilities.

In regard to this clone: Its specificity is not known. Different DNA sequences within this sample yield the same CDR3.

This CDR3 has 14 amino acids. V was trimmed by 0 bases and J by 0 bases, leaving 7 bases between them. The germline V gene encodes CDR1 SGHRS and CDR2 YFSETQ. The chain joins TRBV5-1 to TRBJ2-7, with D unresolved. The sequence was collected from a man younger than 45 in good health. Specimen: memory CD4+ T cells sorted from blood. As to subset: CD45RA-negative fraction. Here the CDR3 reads CASSLVPSSYEQYF. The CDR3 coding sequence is TGCGCCAGCAGCTTGGTACCAAGCTCCTACGAGCAGTACTTC.